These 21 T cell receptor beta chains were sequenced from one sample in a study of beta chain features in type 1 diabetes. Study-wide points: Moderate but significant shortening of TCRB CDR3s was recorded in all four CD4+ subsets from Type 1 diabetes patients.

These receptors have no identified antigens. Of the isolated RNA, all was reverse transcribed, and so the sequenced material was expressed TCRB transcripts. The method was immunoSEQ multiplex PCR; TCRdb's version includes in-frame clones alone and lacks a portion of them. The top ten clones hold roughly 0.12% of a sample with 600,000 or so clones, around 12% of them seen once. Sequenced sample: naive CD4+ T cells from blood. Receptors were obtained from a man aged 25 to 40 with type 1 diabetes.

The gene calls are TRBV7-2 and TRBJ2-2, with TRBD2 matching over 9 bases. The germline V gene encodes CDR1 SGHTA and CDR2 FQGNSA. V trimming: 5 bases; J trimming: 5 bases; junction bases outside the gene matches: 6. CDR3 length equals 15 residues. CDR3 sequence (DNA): TGTGCCAGCAGCCGGACTAGCGAAGGGACCGGGGAGCTGTTTTTT. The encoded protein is CASSRTSEGTGELFF. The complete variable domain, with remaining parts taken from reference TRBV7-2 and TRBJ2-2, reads GAGVSQSPSNKVTEKGKDVELRCDPISGHTALYWYRQSLGQGLEFLIYFQGNSAPDKSGLPSDRFSAERTGGSVSTLTIQRTQQEDSAVYLCASSRTSEGTGELFFGEGSRLTVL.

CDR3 loop: CASSLRGTPRAEQYF. The DNA for the CDR3 is TGTGCCAGCAGCTTGAGGGGGACTCCCCGCGCCGAGCAGTACTTC. The chain combines TRBV5-6 with TRBJ2-7; D may be TRBD1 or TRBD2 (6 bases each). The ends were cut back, 1 base at V and 6 bases at J, with 17 bases in the middle. CDR3 length equals 15 residues. Germline assignment: CDR1 SGHDT and CDR2 YYEEEE.

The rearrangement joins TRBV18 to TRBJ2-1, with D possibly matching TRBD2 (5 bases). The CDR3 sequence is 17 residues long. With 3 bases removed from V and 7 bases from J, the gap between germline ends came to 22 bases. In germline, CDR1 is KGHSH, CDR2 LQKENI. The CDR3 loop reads CASSPGPGLTVRNEQFF. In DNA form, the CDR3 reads TGTGCCAGCTCACCTGGCCCGGGATTAACGGTGAGGAATGAGCAGTTCTTC.

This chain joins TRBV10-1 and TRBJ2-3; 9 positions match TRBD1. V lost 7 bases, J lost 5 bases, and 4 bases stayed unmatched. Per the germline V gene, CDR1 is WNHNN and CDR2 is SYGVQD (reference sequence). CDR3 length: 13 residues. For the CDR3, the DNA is TGCGCCAGCACCGCGGGACAGGGAGATACGCAGTATTTT. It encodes CASTAGQGDTQYF.

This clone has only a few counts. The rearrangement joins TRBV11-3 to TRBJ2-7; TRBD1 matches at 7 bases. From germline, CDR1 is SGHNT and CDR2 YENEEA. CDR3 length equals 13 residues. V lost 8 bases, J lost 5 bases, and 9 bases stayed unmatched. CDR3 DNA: TGTGCCAGCCGGCGAACAGGGGACAACGAGCAGTACTTC. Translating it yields CASRRTGDNEQYF.

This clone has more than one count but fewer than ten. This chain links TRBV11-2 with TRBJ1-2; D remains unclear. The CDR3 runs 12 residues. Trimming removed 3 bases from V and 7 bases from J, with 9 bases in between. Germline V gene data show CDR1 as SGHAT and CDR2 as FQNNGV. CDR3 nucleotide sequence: TGTGCCAGCAGCTTCGGAGTCAGTGGCTACACCTTC. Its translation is CASSFGVSGYTF.

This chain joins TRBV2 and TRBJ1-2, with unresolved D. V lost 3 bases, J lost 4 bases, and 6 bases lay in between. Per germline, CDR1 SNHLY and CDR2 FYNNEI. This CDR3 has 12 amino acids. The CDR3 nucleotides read TGTGCCAGCAGTGACCAGAGCTATGGCTACACCTTC. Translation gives CASSDQSYGYTF. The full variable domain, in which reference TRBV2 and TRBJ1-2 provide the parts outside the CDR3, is EPEVTQTPSHQVTQMGQEVILRCVPISNHLYFYWYRQILGQKVEFLVSFYNNEISEKSEIFDDQFSVERPDGSNFTLKIRSTKLEDSAMYFCASSDQSYGYTFGSGTRLTVV.

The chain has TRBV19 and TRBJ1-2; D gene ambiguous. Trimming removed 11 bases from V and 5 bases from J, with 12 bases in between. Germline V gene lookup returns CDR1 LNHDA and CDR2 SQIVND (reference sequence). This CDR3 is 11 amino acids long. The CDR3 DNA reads TGTGCCCCTCCGGCCCATTATGGCTACACCTTC. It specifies CAPPAHYGYTF.

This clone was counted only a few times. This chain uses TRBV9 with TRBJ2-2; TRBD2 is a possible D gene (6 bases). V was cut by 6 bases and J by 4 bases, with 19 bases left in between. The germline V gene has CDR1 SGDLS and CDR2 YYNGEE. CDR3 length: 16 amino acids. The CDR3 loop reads CASNPWGESGTGELFF. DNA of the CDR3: TGTGCCAGCAACCCTTGGGGGGAGTCGGGCACCGGGGAGCTGTTTTTT. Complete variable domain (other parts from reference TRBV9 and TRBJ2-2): DSGVTQTPKHLITATGQRVTLRCSPRSGDLSVYWYQQSLDQGLQFLIQYYNGEERAKGNILERFSAQQFPDLHSELNLSSLELGDSALYFCASNPWGESGTGELFFGEGSRLTVL.

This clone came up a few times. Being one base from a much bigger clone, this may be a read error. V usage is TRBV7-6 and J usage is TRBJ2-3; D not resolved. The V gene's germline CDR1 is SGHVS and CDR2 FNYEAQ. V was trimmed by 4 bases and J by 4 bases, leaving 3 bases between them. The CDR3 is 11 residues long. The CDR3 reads CASSSADTQYF. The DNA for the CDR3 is TGTGCCAGCAGCTCCGCAGATACGCAGTATTTT.

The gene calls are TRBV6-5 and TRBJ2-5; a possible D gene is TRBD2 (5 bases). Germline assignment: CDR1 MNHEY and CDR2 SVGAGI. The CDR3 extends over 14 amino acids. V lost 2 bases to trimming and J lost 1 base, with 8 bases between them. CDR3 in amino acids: CASSYRTVQETQYF. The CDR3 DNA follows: TGTGCCAGCAGTTACAGGACTGTCCAAGAGACCCAGTACTTC.

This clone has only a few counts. The CDR3 sequence is CASSTTGGSGNTIYF. CDR3 nucleotides: TGTGCCAGCAGTACCACAGGGGGTTCTGGAAACACCATATATTTT. The chain couples TRBV28 to TRBJ1-3; TRBD1 agrees at 8 bases. V trimming: 5 bases; J trimming: 1 base; junction bases outside the gene matches: 4. Germline CDR1 MDHEN, CDR2 SYDVKM. This CDR3 region has 15 residues.

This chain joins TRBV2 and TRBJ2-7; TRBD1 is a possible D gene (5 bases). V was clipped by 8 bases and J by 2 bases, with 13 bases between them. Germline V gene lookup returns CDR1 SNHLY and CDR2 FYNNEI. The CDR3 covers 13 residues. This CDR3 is CASVPMGPYEQYF. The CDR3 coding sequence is TGTGCCAGCGTTCCTATGGGGCCCTACGAGCAGTACTTC.

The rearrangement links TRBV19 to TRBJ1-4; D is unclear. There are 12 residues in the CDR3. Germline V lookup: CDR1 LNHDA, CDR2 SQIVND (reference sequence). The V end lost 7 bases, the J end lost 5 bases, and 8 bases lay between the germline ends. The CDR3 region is CASKNQNEKLFF. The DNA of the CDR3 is TGTGCCAGTAAAAACCAGAATGAAAAACTGTTTTTT.

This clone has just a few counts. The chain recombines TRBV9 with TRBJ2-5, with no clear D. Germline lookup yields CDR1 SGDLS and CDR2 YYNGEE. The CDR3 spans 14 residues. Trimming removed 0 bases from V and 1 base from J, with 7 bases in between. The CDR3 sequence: CASSVEGVQETQYF. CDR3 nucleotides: TGTGCCAGCAGCGTAGAGGGTGTCCAAGAGACCCAGTACTTC.

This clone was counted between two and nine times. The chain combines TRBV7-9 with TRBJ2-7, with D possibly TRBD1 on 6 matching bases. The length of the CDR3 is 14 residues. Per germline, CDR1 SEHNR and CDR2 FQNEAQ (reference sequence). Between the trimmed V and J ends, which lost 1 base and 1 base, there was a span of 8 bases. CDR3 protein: CASSLGTASYEQYF. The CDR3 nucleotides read TGTGCCAGCAGCTTAGGGACAGCGTCCTACGAGCAGTACTTC.

The CDR3 sequence: CASSAQGSSYEQYF. The CDR3 nucleotides read TGTGCCAGCTCAGCACAGGGGAGCTCCTACGAGCAGTACTTC. The chain employs TRBV18 and TRBJ2-7; 7 bases match TRBD1. Germline lookup yields CDR1 KGHSH and CDR2 LQKENI. V was pared by 5 bases and J by 0 bases, with 4 bases of the junction left unmatched. The CDR3 covers 14 residues.

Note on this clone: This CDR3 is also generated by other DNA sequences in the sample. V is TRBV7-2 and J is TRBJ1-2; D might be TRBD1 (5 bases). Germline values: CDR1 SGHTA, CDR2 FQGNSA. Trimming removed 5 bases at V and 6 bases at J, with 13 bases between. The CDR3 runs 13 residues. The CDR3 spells CASSLGLGDGYTF. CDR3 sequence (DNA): TGTGCCAGCAGCCTGGGTCTGGGGGATGGCTACACCTTC.

The CDR3 here is CASSLPVGADYTF. DNA of the CDR3: TGTGCCAGCAGTTTACCCGTCGGGGCCGACTACACCTTC. The chain links TRBV28 to TRBJ1-2; D is possibly TRBD1 (5 bases). Germline V CDR1 and CDR2: MDHEN, SYDVKM. V gave up 2 bases and J gave up 10 bases, with 14 bases separating them. The CDR3 is 13 amino acids.

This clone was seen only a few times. The CDR3 nucleotides read TGTGCCAGCAGACTCACAGGGGGCGAAAGTAATCAGCCCCAGCATTTT. Amino acids: CASRLTGGESNQPQHF. The chain links TRBV7-2 to TRBJ1-5; 9 bases agree with TRBD1. V trimming: 6 bases; J trimming: 4 bases; junction bases outside the gene matches: 10. CDR1 SGHTA and CDR2 FQGNSA come from the germline V gene. The CDR3 has 16 residues.

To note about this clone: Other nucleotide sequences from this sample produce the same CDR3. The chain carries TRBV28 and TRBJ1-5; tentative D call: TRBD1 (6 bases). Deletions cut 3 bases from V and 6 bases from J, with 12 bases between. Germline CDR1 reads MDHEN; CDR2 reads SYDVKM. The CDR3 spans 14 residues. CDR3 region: CASSLGQGTQPQHF. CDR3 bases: TGTGCCAGCAGTTTGGGTCAGGGGACTCAGCCCCAGCATTTT.